Given below is one TCR beta chain in context. Its antigen is undetermined. The source of the sample is a study of T cell repertoires in cytomegalovirus infection. Study-level background: CMV infection and matching HLA type were both indicated by public TCR beta signatures.

General study findings and limits: Cumulative frequency of public TCR beta families picked out carriers of CMV plus the relevant HLA. Dominating the ex vivo response were HLA-C-restricted CMV-specific TCR beta clonotypes.

The germline V gene has CDR1 SEHNR and CDR2 FQNEAQ (reference sequence). V lost 5 bases and J lost 4; bases outside the gene matches: 10. The CDR3 spans 18 residues. Using its own MiXCR run on the reads, TCRdb lists one record per CDR3 protein. This sample has about 920,000 distinct CDR3 sequences, with more than 25% found just once. This sample comprised cultured CD8+ T cells from PBMCs, obtained from culture after CMV antigen stimulation. This chain joins TRBV7-9 and TRBJ2-1; TRBD2 agrees at 14 bases. The clonotype originates from a human donor in good health (CMV status not recorded). Some clones in this sample may be carry-over from other donors' samples. The CDR3 loop reads CASSPRPGLAGEYNEQFF. In nucleotides, the CDR3 is TGTGCCAGCAGCCCGAGGCCGGGACTAGCGGGGGAATACAATGAGCAGTTCTTC. Using reference TRBV7-9 and TRBJ2-1 for the parts outside the CDR3, the full variable domain is DTGVSQNPRHKITKRGQNVTFRCDPISEHNRLYWYRQTLGQGPEFLTYFQNEAQLEKSRLLSDRFSAERPKGSFSTLEIQRTEQGDSAMYLCASSPRPGLAGEYNEQFFGPGTRLTVL.